This T cell receptor (beta chain) is from a study of T cell responses to AZD1222 COVID-19 vaccine. This CDR3 comprises 14 residues. Germline assignment: CDR1 SEHNR and CDR2 FQNEAQ (reference sequence). V lost 5 bases, J lost 0 bases, and 11 bases lay in between. Whole-study findings and limits: After two AZD1222 doses, spike-specific TCR breadth and depth rose versus day 0. Samples come after the peak T cell response, not at day 14.

A remark on this clone: Its antigen is undetermined.

Assay: immunoSEQ multiplex PCR; the TCRdb copy retains only in-frame clones and omits some. The repertoire holds roughly 100,000 clones, with about 88% as singletons. This sequence originates from an adult who received the AZD1222 COVID-19 vaccine. This rearrangement joins TRBV7-9 to TRBJ2-7, with D perhaps TRBD1 (5 bases). This specimen was peripheral blood, taken 28 days after the second AZD1222 dose. CDR3 loop: CASSRTGSSYEQYF. The CDR3 DNA reads TGTGCCAGCAGCCGTACAGGTAGCTCCTACGAGCAGTACTTC.